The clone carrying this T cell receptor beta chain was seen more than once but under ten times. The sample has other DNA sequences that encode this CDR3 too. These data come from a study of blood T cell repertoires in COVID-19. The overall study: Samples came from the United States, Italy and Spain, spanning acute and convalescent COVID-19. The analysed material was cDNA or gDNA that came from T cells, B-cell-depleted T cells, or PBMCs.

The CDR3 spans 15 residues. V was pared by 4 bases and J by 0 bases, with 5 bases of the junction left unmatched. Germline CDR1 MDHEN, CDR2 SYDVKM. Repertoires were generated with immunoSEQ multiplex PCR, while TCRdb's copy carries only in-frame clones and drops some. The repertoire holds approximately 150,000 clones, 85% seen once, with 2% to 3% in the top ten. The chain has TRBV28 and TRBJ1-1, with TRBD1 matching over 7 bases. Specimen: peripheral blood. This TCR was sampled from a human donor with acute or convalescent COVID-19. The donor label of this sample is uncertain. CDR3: CASSSAGTVNTEAFF. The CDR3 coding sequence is TGTGCCAGCAGTTCAGCCGGGACAGTGAACACTGAAGCTTTCTTT.